A selection of T cell receptor beta chains follows, all from one sample in a study of shared clonotypes between healthy human individuals. Sequencing was performed with immunoSEQ multiplex PCR; in TCRdb, only in-frame clones are kept and a portion is missing. The sample lists about 2.3 million clones, about 92% occurring once. The sample comprised naive CD4+ T cells from PBMCs. Receptors originate from a man aged 18 to 29 in good health. Some clones in this sample may be carry-over from other donors' samples. CDR3s include the opening cysteine and the closing phenylalanine or tryptophan. The order of the fields is CDR3 DNA, CDR3 protein, V gene, D gene, J gene, clone size. The D gene is left open where the match is weak. The listing skips clone size in some rows; elsewhere it reads once, few, many or a size class.

TGCGCCAGCAGCCTGGGACTAGGCGGCTACGAGCAGTACTTC | CASSLGLGGYEQYF | TRBV5-1 | TRBD2 | TRBJ2-7 | -
TGCAGCGCCCTAGACAGGGCAACTAATGAAAAACTGTTTTTT | CSALDRATNEKLFF | TRBV29-1 | TRBD1 | TRBJ1-4 | -
TGCGCCAGCAGCCGCCCCAGGGGGTCTGGAAACACCATATATTTT | CASSRPRGSGNTIYF | TRBV4-1 | TRBD1 | TRBJ1-3 | -
TGCGCCAGCAGCCTACCGGGACGGTATACCTACGAGCAGTACTTC | CASSLPGRYTYEQYF | TRBV5-1 | - | TRBJ2-7 | -
TGTGCCAGCAGTGACCAGTTCATGAACACTGAAGCTTTCTTT | CASSDQFMNTEAFF | TRBV6-4 | - | TRBJ1-1 | -
TGTGCCAGCAGCAGGGGAGAGTGGGAGCAGTACTTC | CASSRGEWEQYF | TRBV6-6 | - | TRBJ2-7 | -
TGTGCCAGCAGCTTGGACAGGGGTGAGACCCAGTACTTC | CASSLDRGETQYF | TRBV5-6 | TRBD1 | TRBJ2-5 | -
TGTGCCAGCTCACCAGGGGCGACCCCGGCCGGCTACACCTTC | CASSPGATPAGYTF | TRBV18 | - | TRBJ1-2 | -
TGCGCCAGCAGCCTGGGACTAGCGGGAGGGCCCCCCTACGAGCAGTACTTC | CASSLGLAGGPPYEQYF | TRBV5-1 | TRBD2 | TRBJ2-7 | -
TGCGCCAGCAGCTTGGGGTCAGGGGCAACTAATGAAAAACTGTTTTTT | CASSLGSGATNEKLFF | TRBV5-1 | - | TRBJ1-4 | -
TGTGCCAGCAGCCCCCAACTAGCGCCGCCGCAGTACTTC | CASSPQLAPPQYF | TRBV9 | TRBD2 | TRBJ2-7 | -
TGTGCCAGCAGCCCCCGCTGGGGGGGGAACACTGAAGCTTTCTTT | CASSPRWGGNTEAFF | TRBV9 | - | TRBJ1-1 | -
TGTGCCAGCAGCCCAAGGGGGCCGGGCACAGATACGCAGTATTTT | CASSPRGPGTDTQYF | TRBV7-2 | TRBD1 | TRBJ2-3 | -
TGCGCCAGCAGCCAAGATCGAAGAGCGGTACCTTCCTACGAGCAGTACTTC | CASSQDRRAVPSYEQYF | TRBV4-3 | - | TRBJ2-7 | -
TGCGCCAGCAGCTTGGCGGAGGTTTACAATGAGCAGTTCTTC | CASSLAEVYNEQFF | TRBV5-1 | - | TRBJ2-1 | -
TGTGCCAGCAGCTTCATAGCGGGAGGGAGCACAGATACGCAGTATTTT | CASSFIAGGSTDTQYF | TRBV11-2 | TRBD2 | TRBJ2-3 | -
TGTGCCAGCATCACCCCGGGGGGGCGGCAAGAGCAGTTCTTC | CASITPGGRQEQFF | TRBV28 | TRBD2 | TRBJ2-1 | -
TGTGCCAGCAGCTGGGCGAGCTTTTCTTACAATGAGCAGTTCTTC | CASSWASFSYNEQFF | TRBV28 | - | TRBJ2-1 | -
TGCGCCAGCAGCCAAGTAAATCGGGACTTCGGGACTGAAGCTTTCTTT | CASSQVNRDFGTEAFF | TRBV4-3 | - | TRBJ1-1 | -
TGCGCCAGCAGCTTGGCAGGGGTAACTGAAGCTTTCTTT | CASSLAGVTEAFF | TRBV5-1 | - | TRBJ1-1 | few
TGCAGCGTTGCCCCTTCCCTCCCAGCGGAGCCTCAGACCCAGTACTTC | CSVAPSLPAEPQTQYF | TRBV29-1 | - | TRBJ2-5 | -
TGTGCCAGCAGTTTACCTCTTGGGACAGGGCCCACTGAAGCTTTCTTT | CASSLPLGTGPTEAFF | TRBV28 | TRBD1 | TRBJ1-1 | -
TGCGCCAGCAGCTCCGAATTAGCGGGAAGGCAGACCCAGTACTTC | CASSSELAGRQTQYF | TRBV4-1 | TRBD2 | TRBJ2-5 | -
TGTGCCAGCAGGCGACAGGGAGGTAACACCGGGGAGCTGTTTTTT | CASRRQGGNTGELFF | TRBV6-5 | - | TRBJ2-2 | -
TGTGCCAGCAGTGCCCAGGGGGTTAGCAATCAGCCCCAGCATTTT | CASSAQGVSNQPQHF | TRBV2 | TRBD1 | TRBJ1-5 | -
TGTGCCAGCAGCCTAGGGGGCGATATGAACACTGAAGCTTTCTTT | CASSLGGDMNTEAFF | TRBV5-4 | TRBD1 | TRBJ1-1 | -
TGTGCCAGCAGCTCTTCCCCATCACGCTTGACTAGCGGGAGAGATACGCAGTATTTT | CASSSSPSRLTSGRDTQYF | TRBV7-3 | TRBD2 | TRBJ2-3 | -
TGTGCCAGCAGCAAAGCAGATGGCGGGGGACGGAACACTGAAGCTTTCTTT | CASSKADGGGRNTEAFF | TRBV21-1 | - | TRBJ1-1 | once
TGCAGTGCTAGTTCCAGAAACACCATATATTTT | CSASSRNTIYF | TRBV20-1 | - | TRBJ1-3 | -
TGTGCCAGCTCACCAACGGCGGGAATGAACACCGGGGAGCTGTTTTTT | CASSPTAGMNTGELFF | TRBV18 | - | TRBJ2-2 | -
TGTGCCAGCAGGATCGGGACCTCGGAAGGCACTGAAGCTTTCTTT | CASRIGTSEGTEAFF | TRBV9 | - | TRBJ1-1 | once